This TCR beta chain is drawn from a study of shared clonotypes between healthy human individuals. Study-wide background: Plates per donor: three CD4 naive, three CD4 memory, two CD8 naive, one CD8 memory. Regarding the study as a whole: Among non-shared clonotypes, generation probabilities were lower than among those shared by all four donors.

Looked up from germline, CDR1 is SGHNT and CDR2 is YYREEE (reference sequence). Trimming cost V 3 bases and J 5 bases; bases outside gene matches: 12. This CDR3 is 16 amino acids long. This clone was recorded at least ten times. Its cognate antigen is unknown. The data were produced by immunoSEQ multiplex PCR, yet TCRdb's version contains in-frame clones alone and is incomplete. The sample has 950,000 to 1,200,000 clones; 60% to 85% are singletons. This TCR was recovered from a man aged 18 to 29 in good health. Some clones in this sample may be carry-over from other donors' samples. The genes are TRBV5-4 and TRBJ1-1; TRBD1 aligns across 8 bases. Material for sequencing was memory CD4+ T cells from PBMCs. This sample's subset: CD45RA-negative fraction. The CDR3 DNA reads as TGTGCCAGCAGCTCAGGCTTAACAGGGGGAGGGACTGAAGCTTTCTTT. Translated, it gives CASSSGLTGGGTEAFF.